This T cell receptor beta chain is from a study of blood T cell repertoires in COVID-19. Study context: Nucleic acid was either cDNA or gDNA, and it came from T cells, B-cell-depleted T cells, or PBMCs.

Germline V CDR1 and CDR2: MNHEY, SVGAGI. The CDR3 runs to 13 residues. With 6 bases removed from V and 7 bases from J, the gap between germline ends came to 10 bases. Per the study methods: Cell counts per sample came from amplifying reference gene primers. The method was immunoSEQ multiplex PCR; TCRdb's version includes in-frame clones alone and lacks a portion of them. The V and J calls and clone size come from that table; D and trimming were worked out from the DNA. The sample comprises about 200,000 clones, roughly 88% of which are singletons, and about 6.8% rests with the top ten. The V gene is TRBV6-5, the J gene TRBJ1-6; perhaps TRBD1 as D (6 bases). Sequencing was performed on peripheral blood. The TCR originated in a woman in her forties who had recovered from COVID-19. CDR3 region: CASRGTINSPLHF. Written as DNA, the CDR3 is TGTGCCAGCAGGGGGACAATCAATTCACCCCTCCACTTT.